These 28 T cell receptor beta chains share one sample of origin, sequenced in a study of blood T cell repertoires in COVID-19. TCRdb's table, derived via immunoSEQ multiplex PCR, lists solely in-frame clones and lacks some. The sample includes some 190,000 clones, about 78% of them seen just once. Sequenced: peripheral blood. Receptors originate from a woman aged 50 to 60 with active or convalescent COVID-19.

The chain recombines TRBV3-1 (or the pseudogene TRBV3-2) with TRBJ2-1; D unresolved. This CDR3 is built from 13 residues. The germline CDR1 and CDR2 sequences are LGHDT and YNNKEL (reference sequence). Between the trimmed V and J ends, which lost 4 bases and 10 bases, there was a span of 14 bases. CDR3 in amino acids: CASSPRASSEQFF. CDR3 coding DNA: TGTGCCAGCAGCCCCCGCGCATCTTCCGAGCAGTTCTTC.

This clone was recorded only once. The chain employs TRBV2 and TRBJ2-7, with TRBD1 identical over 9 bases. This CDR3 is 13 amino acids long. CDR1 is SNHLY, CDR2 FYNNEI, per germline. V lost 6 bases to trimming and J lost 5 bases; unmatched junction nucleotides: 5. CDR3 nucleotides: TGTGCCAGCAGGGGGACAGGGCCAAACGAGCAGTACTTC. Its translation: CASRGTGPNEQYF.

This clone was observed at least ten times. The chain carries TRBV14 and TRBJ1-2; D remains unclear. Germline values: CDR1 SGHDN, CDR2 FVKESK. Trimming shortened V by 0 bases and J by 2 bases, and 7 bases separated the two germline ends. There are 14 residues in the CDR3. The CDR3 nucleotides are TGTGCCAGCAGCCAAGAGCGGGGAAACTATGGCTACACCTTC. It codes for CASSQERGNYGYTF.

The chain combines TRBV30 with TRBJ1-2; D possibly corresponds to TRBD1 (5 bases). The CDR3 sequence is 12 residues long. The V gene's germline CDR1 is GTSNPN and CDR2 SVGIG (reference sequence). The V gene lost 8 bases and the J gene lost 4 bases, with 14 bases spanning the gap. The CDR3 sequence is CARGGTFYGYTF. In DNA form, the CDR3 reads TGTGCCCGTGGGGGGACTTTCTATGGCTACACCTTC.

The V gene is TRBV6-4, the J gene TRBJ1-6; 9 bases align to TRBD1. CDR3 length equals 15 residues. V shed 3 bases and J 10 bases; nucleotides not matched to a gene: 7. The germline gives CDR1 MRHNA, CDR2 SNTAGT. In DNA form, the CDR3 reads TGTGCCAGCAGTGAGACGGACAGGGGTCGGTCACCCCTCCACTTT. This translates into CASSETDRGRSPLHF.

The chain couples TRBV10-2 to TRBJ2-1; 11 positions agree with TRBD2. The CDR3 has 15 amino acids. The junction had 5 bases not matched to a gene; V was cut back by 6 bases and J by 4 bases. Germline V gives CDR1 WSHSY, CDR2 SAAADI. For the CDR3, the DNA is TGCGCCAGCAGGTTACTAGCGGGGGATTACAATGAGCAGTTCTTC. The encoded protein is CASRLLAGDYNEQFF.

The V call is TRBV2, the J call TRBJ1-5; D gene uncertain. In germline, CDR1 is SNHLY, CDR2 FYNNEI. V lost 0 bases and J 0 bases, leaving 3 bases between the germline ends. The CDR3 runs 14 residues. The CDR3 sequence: CASSEAGSNQPQHF. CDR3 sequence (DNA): TGTGCCAGCAGTGAAGCCGGTAGCAATCAGCCCCAGCATTTT. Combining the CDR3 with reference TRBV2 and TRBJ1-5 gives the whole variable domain EPEVTQTPSHQVTQMGQEVILRCVPISNHLYFYWYRQILGQKVEFLVSFYNNEISEKSEIFDDQFSVERPDGSNFTLKIRSTKLEDSAMYFCASSEAGSNQPQHFGDGTRLSIL.

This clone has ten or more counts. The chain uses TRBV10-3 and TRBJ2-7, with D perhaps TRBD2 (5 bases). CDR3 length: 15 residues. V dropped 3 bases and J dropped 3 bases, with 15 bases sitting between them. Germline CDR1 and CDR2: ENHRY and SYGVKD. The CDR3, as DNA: TGTGCCATCAGTGATAGGAGATTGGAGGACTACGAGCAGTACTTC. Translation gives CAISDRRLEDYEQYF.

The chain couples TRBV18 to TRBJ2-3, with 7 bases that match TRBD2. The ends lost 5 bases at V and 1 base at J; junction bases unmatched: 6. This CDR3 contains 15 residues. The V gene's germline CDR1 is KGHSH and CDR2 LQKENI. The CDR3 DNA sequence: TGTGCCAGCTCATCGAGCGGGGCTCGCACAGATACGCAGTATTTT. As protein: CASSSSGARTDTQYF.

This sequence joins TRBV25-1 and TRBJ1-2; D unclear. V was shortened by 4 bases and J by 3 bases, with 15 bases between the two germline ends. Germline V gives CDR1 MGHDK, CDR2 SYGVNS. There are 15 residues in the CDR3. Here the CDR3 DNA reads TGTGCCAGCAGTGTTGCAGGAAGAACTGACTATGGCTACACCTTC. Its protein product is CASSVAGRTDYGYTF.

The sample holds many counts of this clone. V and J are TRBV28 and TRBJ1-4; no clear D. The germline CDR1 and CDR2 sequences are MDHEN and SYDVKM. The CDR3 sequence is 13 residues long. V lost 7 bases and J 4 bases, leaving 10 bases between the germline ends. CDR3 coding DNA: TGTGCCAGCACCGAGGAGTTTAATGAAAAACTGTTTTTT. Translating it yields CASTEEFNEKLFF.

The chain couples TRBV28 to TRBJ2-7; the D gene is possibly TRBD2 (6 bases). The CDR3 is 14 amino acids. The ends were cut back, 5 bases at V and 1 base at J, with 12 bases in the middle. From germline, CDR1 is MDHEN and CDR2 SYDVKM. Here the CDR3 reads CASSRVGGSYEQYF. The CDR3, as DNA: TGTGCCAGCAGTCGTGTGGGGGGATCCTACGAGCAGTACTTC.

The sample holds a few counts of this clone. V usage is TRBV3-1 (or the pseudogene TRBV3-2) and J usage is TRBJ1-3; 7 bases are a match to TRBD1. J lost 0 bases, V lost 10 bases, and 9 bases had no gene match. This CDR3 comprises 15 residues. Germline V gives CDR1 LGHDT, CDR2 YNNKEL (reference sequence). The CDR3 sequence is CATGQVLSSGNTIYF. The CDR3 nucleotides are TGTGCCACCGGACAGGTCCTAAGCTCTGGAAACACCATATATTTT.

In DNA form, the CDR3 reads TGTGCCAGCAGCTTAGGGACAGGGGAGGGTGGCAATGAGCAGTTCTTC. This translates into CASSLGTGEGGNEQFF. The chain links TRBV7-2 to TRBJ2-1, with 9 bases fitting TRBD1. This CDR3 comprises 16 residues. The V and J ends lost 1 base and 6 bases, in that order; junction bases with no gene match: 7. Germline V CDR1 and CDR2: SGHTA, FQGNSA.

The CDR3 coding sequence is TGTGCCAGCAGCCTTAGCGGGAACCCTCTTTACGATACGCAGTATTTT. Translating it yields CASSLSGNPLYDTQYF. The J gene is TRBJ2-3, the V gene TRBV28; 8 bases map to TRBD2. The germline V gene encodes CDR1 MDHEN and CDR2 SYDVKM. After removal of 6 bases from V and 6 bases from J, the junction contained 14 bases not matched to a gene. The CDR3 totals 16 residues.

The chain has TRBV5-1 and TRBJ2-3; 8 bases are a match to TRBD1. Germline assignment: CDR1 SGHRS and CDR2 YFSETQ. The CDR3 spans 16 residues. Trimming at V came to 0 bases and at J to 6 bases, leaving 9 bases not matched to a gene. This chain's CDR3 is CASSLVATGAADTQYF. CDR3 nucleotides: TGCGCCAGCAGCTTGGTCGCGACAGGGGCGGCGGATACGCAGTATTTT.

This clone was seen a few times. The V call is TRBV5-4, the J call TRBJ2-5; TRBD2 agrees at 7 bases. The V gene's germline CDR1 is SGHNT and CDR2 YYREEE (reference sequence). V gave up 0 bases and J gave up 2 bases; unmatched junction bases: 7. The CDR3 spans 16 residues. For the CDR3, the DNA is TGTGCCAGCAGCTTGGCCAAGCGGGGAGGACAAGAGACCCAGTACTTC. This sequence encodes CASSLAKRGGQETQYF. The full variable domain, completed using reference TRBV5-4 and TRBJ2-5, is ETGVTQSPTHLIKTRGQQVTLRCSSQSGHNTVSWYQQALGQGPQFIFQYYREEENGRGNFPPRFSGLQFPNYSSELNVNALELDDSALYLCASSLAKRGGQETQYFGPGTRLLVL.

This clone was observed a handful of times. CDR3 DNA: TGTGCCAGCAGCTTCCGCAACCCCAGGGTTCTCCTCCACTTT. The encoded protein is CASSFRNPRVLLHF. The chain combines TRBV5-8 with TRBJ1-6; tentative D call: TRBD1 (5 bases). The CDR3 covers 14 residues. From germline, CDR1 is SGHTS and CDR2 YDEGEE. The V end lost 2 bases, the J end lost 15 bases, and 18 bases lay between the germline ends.

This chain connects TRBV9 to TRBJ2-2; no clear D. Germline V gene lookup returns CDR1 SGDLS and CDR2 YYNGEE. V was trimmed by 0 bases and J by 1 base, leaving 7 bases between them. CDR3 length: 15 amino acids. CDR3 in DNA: TGTGCCAGCAGCGTAGGAACTTTGAACACCGGGGAGCTGTTTTTT. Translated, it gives CASSVGTLNTGELFF.

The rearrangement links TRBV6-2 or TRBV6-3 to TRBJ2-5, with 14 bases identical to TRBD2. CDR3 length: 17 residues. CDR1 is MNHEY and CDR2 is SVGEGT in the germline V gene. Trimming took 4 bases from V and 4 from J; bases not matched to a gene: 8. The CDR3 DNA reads TGTGCCAGCAGTTCCCCGGGACTAGCGGGAGTAAGAGAGACCCAGTACTTC. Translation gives CASSSPGLAGVRETQYF.

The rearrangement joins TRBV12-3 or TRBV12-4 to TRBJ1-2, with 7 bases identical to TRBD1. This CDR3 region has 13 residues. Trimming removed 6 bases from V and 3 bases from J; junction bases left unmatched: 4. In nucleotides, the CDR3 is TGTGCCAGCAGCCAACAGGGGCACTATGGCTACACCTTC. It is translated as CASSQQGHYGYTF.

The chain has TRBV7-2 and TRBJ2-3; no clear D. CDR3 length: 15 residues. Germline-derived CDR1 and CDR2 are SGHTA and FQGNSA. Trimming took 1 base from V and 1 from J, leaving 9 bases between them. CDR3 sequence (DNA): TGTGCCAGCAGCTTAGTGGCTAGAGGCACAGATACGCAGTATTTT. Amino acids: CASSLVARGTDTQYF.

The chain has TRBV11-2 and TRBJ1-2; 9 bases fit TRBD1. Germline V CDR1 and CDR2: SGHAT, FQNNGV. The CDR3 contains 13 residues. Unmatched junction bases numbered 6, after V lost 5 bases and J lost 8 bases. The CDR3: CASSRGTGFGYTF. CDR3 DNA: TGTGCCAGCAGCCGAGGGACAGGGTTCGGCTACACCTTC.

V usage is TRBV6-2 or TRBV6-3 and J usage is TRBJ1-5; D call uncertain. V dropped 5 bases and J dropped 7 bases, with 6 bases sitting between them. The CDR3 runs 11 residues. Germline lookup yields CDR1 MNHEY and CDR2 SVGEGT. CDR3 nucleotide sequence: TGTGCCAGCAGTCGAGGACAGCCCCAGCATTTT. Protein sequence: CASSRGQPQHF.

CDR3 protein: CASSDRGWNNYGYTF. In nucleotides, the CDR3 is TGTGCCAGCAGTGACAGGGGATGGAACAACTATGGCTACACCTTC. This rearrangement joins TRBV25-1 to TRBJ1-2; a possible D gene is TRBD1 (6 bases). This CDR3 has 15 amino acids. The germline CDR1 and CDR2 sequences are MGHDK and SYGVNS. Between the trimmed V and J ends, which lost 3 bases and 2 bases, there was a span of 13 bases.

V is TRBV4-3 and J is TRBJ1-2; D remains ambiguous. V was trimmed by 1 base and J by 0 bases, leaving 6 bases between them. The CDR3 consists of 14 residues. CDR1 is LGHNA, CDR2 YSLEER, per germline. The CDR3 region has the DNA TGCGCCAGCAGCCAAGTCTTATCTAACTATGGCTACACCTTC. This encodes CASSQVLSNYGYTF.

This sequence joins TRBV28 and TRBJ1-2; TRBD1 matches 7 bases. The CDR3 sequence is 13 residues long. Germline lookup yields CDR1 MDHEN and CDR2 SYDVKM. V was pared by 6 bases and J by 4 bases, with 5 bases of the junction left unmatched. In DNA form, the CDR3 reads TGTGCCAGCAGACTGACAGGGCCCTATGGCTACACCTTC. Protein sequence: CASRLTGPYGYTF.

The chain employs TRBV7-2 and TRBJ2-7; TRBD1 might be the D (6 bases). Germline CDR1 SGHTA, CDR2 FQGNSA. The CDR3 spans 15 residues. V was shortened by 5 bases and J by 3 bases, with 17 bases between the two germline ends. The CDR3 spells CASSQGNVVFYEQYF. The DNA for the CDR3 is TGTGCCAGCAGCCAGGGGAATGTTGTCTTCTACGAGCAGTACTTC.